A single sample is the source of the 9 T cell receptor beta chains below, sequenced in a study of T cell changes during pregnancy in multiple sclerosis. Assay used: immunoSEQ multiplex PCR; TCRdb lists only in-frame clones, some missing. In the table there are about 60,000 clones, around 96% of which are singletons. This specimen was CD8+ T cells from peripheral blood mononuclear cells, taken after pregnancy. These receptors were taken from a female donor with multiple sclerosis, enrolled in a pregnancy study.

The J gene is TRBJ2-1, the V gene TRBV9; D gene ambiguous. Trimming cost V 2 bases and J 6 bases, with 9 bases left between them. Germline V lookup: CDR1 SGDLS, CDR2 YYNGEE. The CDR3 extends over 13 amino acids. The CDR3 is CASSVAPPNEQFF. CDR3 nucleotide sequence: TGTGCCAGCAGCGTGGCTCCTCCCAATGAGCAGTTCTTC.

This clone was picked up one time. The chain joins TRBV28 to TRBJ1-1, with 7 bases fitting TRBD1. The V and J ends lost 9 bases and 4 bases, in that order; junction bases with no gene match: 11. Germline V gives CDR1 MDHEN, CDR2 SYDVKM. The CDR3 is made up of 14 amino acids. In DNA, the CDR3 is TGTGCCAGTTTACAGGGGCGGAGAACCACTGAAGCTTTCTTT. Its translation is CASLQGRRTTEAFF. Drawing the rest from reference TRBV28 and TRBJ1-1, the complete variable domain is DVKVTQSSRYLVKRTGEKVFLECVQDMDHENMFWYRQDPGLGLRLIYFSYDVKMKEKGDIPEGYSVSREKKERFSLILESASTNQTSMYLCASLQGRRTTEAFFGQGTRLTVV.

The chain employs TRBV6-1 and TRBJ2-3; 7 nucleotides line up with TRBD2. Germline V gene data show CDR1 as MNHNS and CDR2 as SASEGT. CDR3 length equals 18 residues. Trimming removed 0 bases from V and 3 bases from J; junction bases left unmatched: 12. This CDR3 is CASSEARGGSGWTDTQYF. CDR3 DNA sequence: TGTGCCAGCAGTGAAGCCCGGGGCGGGAGTGGGTGGACAGATACGCAGTATTTT.

This clone was counted once. V and J are TRBV4-1 and TRBJ2-6; D not certain. The CDR3 consists of 17 residues. The V end lost 1 base, the J end lost 1 base, and 11 bases lay between the germline ends. Germline loops: CDR1 MGHRA, CDR2 YSYEKL. CDR3 protein: CASSQVGPESGANVLTF. CDR3 coding DNA: TGCGCCAGCAGCCAAGTGGGCCCAGAGTCTGGGGCCAACGTCCTGACTTTC.

The rearrangement uses TRBV5-4 and TRBJ1-5, with TRBD1 matching over 7 bases. J was trimmed by 1 base and V by 4 bases; bases with no gene match: 2. Germline V gene sequence: CDR1 SGHNT, CDR2 YYREEE (reference sequence). This CDR3 has 14 residues. The CDR3 region is CASSVGQSNQPQHF. The CDR3 DNA is TGTGCCAGCAGCGTGGGACAGAGCAATCAGCCCCAGCATTTT.

CDR3: CASSFSAAAGWNEQFF. CDR3 coding DNA: TGTGCCAGCAGTTTCTCGGCGGCGGCGGGATGGAATGAGCAGTTCTTC. This chain connects TRBV28 to TRBJ2-1; a weak D match, TRBD2 (6 bases). There are 16 residues in the CDR3. V dropped 3 bases and J dropped 7 bases, with 19 bases sitting between them. The V gene's germline CDR1 is MDHEN and CDR2 SYDVKM.

This sequence joins TRBV9 and TRBJ1-2; D is perhaps TRBD1 (5 bases). This CDR3 has 14 residues. Germline values: CDR1 SGDLS, CDR2 YYNGEE. The V end lost 4 bases, the J end lost 3 bases, and 13 bases lay between the germline ends. The CDR3 DNA reads TGTGCCAGCAGCCCCGTAGGGGTTTACTATGGCTACACCTTC. Residues: CASSPVGVYYGYTF.

The chain is built from TRBV29-1 and TRBJ2-1, with D possibly being TRBD2 (5 bases). This CDR3 has 15 amino acids. Per the germline V gene, CDR1 is SQVTM and CDR2 is ANQGSEA. The ends were cut back, 6 bases at V and 0 bases at J, with 15 bases in the middle. CDR3 protein: CSVTGIGYSYNEQFF. DNA of the CDR3: TGCAGCGTCACGGGGATTGGGTACTCCTACAATGAGCAGTTCTTC.

The CDR3, as DNA: TGTGCCAGCAGTTACTCGACAGGTCGGGTCGATGAGCAGTTCTTC. Protein: CASSYSTGRVDEQFF. This chain joins TRBV6-6 and TRBJ2-1; D is perhaps TRBD1 (6 bases). Germline V lookup: CDR1 MNHNY, CDR2 SVGAGI (reference sequence). V was clipped by 0 bases and J by 8 bases, with 14 bases between them. This CDR3 is 15 amino acids long.